These 9 T cell receptor beta chains came from one sample sequenced in a study of OX40 agonist ivuxolimab in advanced cancers. TCRdb keeps only in-frame clones here, not all; method: immunoSEQ multiplex PCR. The data contain under 65,000 clones, around 84% of them singletons. The starting material was CD4+ or CD8+ T cells sorted from blood, obtained in a trial of the OX40 agonist ivuxolimab. The receptors here all came from an adult with an advanced solid tumor such as melanoma, head and neck, liver or kidney cancer.

The chain links TRBV10-3 to TRBJ2-3; D remains unclear. V was shortened by 5 bases and J by 0 bases, with 12 bases between the two germline ends. The CDR3 is made up of 15 amino acids. CDR1 is ENHRY, CDR2 SYGVKD, per germline. This CDR3 reads CAISLSLASTDTQYF. In nucleotides, the CDR3 is TGTGCCATCAGTCTCTCTTTGGCTAGCACAGATACGCAGTATTTT.

The chain uses TRBV11-2 and TRBJ2-3; 7 bases map to TRBD2. V gave up 1 base and J gave up 0 bases; unmatched junction bases: 7. Germline V gene data show CDR1 as SGHAT and CDR2 as FQNNGV. The CDR3 is made up of 17 amino acids. The CDR3 sequence is CASSLVPAGTSTDTQYF. CDR3 DNA: TGTGCCAGCAGCTTAGTCCCAGCGGGGACTAGCACAGATACGCAGTATTTT.

The chain recombines TRBV12-5 with TRBJ2-2; 9 bases are a match to TRBD2. The germline gives CDR1 LGHNT, CDR2 FRNRAP. This CDR3 is built from 18 residues. Trimming cost V 3 bases and J 4 bases; bases outside gene matches: 12. The DNA for the CDR3 is TGTGCTAGTGGTTTCTGGGTCAGCGGGGGGTCGAGCACCGGGGAGCTGTTTTTT. It translates to CASGFWVSGGSSTGELFF.

The rearrangement uses TRBV29-1 and TRBJ1-1; D may be TRBD1 (5 bases). Trimming shortened V by 8 bases and J by 5 bases, and 21 bases separated the two germline ends. The CDR3 spans 14 residues. CDR1 is SQVTM, CDR2 ANQGSEA, per germline. The CDR3 DNA is TGCAGCTCCGGAGAGGTAGGGGAAGGAACTGAAGCTTTCTTT. It codes for CSSGEVGEGTEAFF.

In nucleotides, the CDR3 is TGTGCCAGCAGTGCCGATTACACCACTGAAGCTTTCTTT. Translating gives CASSADYTTEAFF. The chain employs TRBV6-4 and TRBJ1-1; D gene uncertain. The CDR3 loop spans 13 amino acids. The V end lost 4 bases, the J end lost 4 bases, and 10 bases lay between the germline ends. The V gene's germline CDR1 is MRHNA and CDR2 SNTAGT.

The chain couples TRBV11-2 to TRBJ2-1; D is unresolved. Trimming took 0 bases from V and 3 from J, leaving 6 bases between them. This CDR3 comprises 14 residues. Germline CDR1 reads SGHAT; CDR2 reads FQNNGV. The CDR3 DNA follows: TGTGCCAGCAGCTTAGAGGCCAGCTACAATGAGCAGTTCTTC. Translation gives CASSLEASYNEQFF.

The J gene is TRBJ2-2, the V gene TRBV4-3; D remains unclear. The CDR3 is 16 residues long. Looked up from germline, CDR1 is LGHNA and CDR2 is YSLEER. Trimming removed 0 bases at V and 3 bases at J, with 11 bases between. The CDR3 loop is CASSQDLQPYTGELFF. Written as DNA, the CDR3 is TGCGCCAGCAGCCAAGATCTGCAACCTTACACCGGGGAGCTGTTTTTT.

Of note for this clone: One end of the junction fails to match germline, which may point to a read error. The chain links TRBV10-1 to TRBJ2-5; tentative D call: TRBD1 (6 bases). The CDR3 covers 10 residues. Germline CDR1 and CDR2: WNHNN and SYGVQD (reference sequence). CDR3 bases: TGCGCCAGCAGTGGGGGTAAGGGGGACTTC. This sequence encodes CASSGGKGDF.

In its sample, this clone was seen a few times. The chain joins TRBV6-6 to TRBJ2-1; D gene unclear. V lost 0 bases and J lost 9, with 9 bases in between. Germline V gives CDR1 MNHNY, CDR2 SVGAGI (reference sequence). The CDR3 is 13 residues long. In DNA, the CDR3 is TGTGCCAGCAGTTACTCTTCTTGGGGTGAGCAGTTCTTC. It specifies CASSYSSWGEQFF.